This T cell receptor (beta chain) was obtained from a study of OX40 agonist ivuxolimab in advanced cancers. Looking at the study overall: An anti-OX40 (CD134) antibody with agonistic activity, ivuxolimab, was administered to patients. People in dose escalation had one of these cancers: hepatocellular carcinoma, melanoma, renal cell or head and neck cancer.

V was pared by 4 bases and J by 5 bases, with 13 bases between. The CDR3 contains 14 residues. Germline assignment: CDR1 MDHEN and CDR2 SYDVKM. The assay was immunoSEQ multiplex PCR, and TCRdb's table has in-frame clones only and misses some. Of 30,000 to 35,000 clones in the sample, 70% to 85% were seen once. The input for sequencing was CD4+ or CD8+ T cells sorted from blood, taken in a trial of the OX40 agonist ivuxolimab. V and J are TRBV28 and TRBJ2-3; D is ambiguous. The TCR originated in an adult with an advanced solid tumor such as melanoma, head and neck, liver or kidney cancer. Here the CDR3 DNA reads TGTGCCAGCAGTTCCACCCCCGAGGAAGATACGCAGTATTTT. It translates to CASSSTPEEDTQYF.